This T cell receptor (beta chain) was profiled in a study of cytomegalovirus exposure and HLA in healthy donors. Primers: 60 Vbeta forward and 13 Jbeta reverse. Sequencing was performed with immunoSEQ multiplex PCR; in TCRdb, only in-frame clones are kept and a portion is missing. The sample includes about 140,000 clones, about 75% of them seen just once. Germline trimming cut 4 bases from V and 1 base from J; bases unmatched to any gene: 6. The CDR3 is made up of 15 amino acids. Germline loops: CDR1 SGDLS, CDR2 YYNGEE. The chain couples TRBV9 to TRBJ1-1; TRBD1 matches at 8 bases. Sequencing was carried out using PBMCs. The sequence was obtained from a woman aged 25-40 years in good health and CMV-seronegative. CDR3 residues: CASSPADRGNTEAFF. The DNA for the CDR3 is TGTGCCAGCAGCCCCGCCGACAGGGGGAACACTGAAGCTTTCTTT.